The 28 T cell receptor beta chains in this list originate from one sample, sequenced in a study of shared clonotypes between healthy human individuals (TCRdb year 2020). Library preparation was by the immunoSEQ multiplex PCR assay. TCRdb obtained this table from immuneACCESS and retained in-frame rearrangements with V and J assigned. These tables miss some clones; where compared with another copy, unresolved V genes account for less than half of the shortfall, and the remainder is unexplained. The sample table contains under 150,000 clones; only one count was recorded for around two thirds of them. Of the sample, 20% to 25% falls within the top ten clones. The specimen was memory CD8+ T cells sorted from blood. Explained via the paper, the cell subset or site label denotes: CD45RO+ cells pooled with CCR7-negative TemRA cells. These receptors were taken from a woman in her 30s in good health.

This chain's CDR3 is CASSQDAPTLEQYF. The CDR3 coding sequence is TGTGCCAGCAGCCAAGATGCCCCGACTTTGGAGCAGTACTTC. The genes are TRBV4-2 and TRBJ2-7; D not resolved. The V gene lost 0 bases and the J gene lost 7 bases, with 13 bases spanning the gap. The CDR3 totals 14 residues. Germline lookup yields CDR1 LGHNA and CDR2 YNFKEQ.

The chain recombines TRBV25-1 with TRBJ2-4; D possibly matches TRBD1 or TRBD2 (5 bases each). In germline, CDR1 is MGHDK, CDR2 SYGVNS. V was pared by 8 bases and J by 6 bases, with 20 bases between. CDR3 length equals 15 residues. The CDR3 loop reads CASRPTEQEGNIQYF. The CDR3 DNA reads TGTGCCAGCCGACCGACAGAACAAGAGGGAAACATTCAGTACTTC.

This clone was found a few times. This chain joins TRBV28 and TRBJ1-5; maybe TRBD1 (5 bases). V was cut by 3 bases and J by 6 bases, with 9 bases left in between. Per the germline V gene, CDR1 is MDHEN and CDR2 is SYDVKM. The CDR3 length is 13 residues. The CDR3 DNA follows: TGTGCCAGCAGTTTCGGGGGTTCTCAGCCCCAGCATTTT. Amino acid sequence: CASSFGGSQPQHF.

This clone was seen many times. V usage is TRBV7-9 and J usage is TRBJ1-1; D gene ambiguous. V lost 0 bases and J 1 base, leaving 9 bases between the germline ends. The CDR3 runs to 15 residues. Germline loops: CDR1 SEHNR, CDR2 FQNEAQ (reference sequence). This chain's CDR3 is CASSLARPENTEAFF. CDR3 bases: TGTGCCAGCAGCTTAGCGCGTCCGGAGAACACTGAAGCTTTCTTT.

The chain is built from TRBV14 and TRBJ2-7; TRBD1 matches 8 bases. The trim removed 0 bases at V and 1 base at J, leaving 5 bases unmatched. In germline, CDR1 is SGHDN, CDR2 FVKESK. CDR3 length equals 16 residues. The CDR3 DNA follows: TGTGCCAGCAGCCAAGATGGGACAGGTCGGTCCTACGAGCAGTACTTC. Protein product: CASSQDGTGRSYEQYF.

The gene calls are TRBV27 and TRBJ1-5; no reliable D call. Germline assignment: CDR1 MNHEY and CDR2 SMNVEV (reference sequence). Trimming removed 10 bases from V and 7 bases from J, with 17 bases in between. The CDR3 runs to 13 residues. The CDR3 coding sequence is TGTGCCACCAAAAGAGGTCCGGGGCAGCCCCAGCATTTT. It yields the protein CATKRGPGQPQHF.

The CDR3 is CASSLVITSGSIPYNEQFF. The CDR3 nucleotides are TGTGCCAGCAGCTTAGTGATAACTAGCGGGAGTATCCCCTACAATGAGCAGTTCTTC. The genes are TRBV13 and TRBJ2-1; 11 bases match TRBD2. V was clipped by 1 base and J by 2 bases; unmatched bases: 10. The length of the CDR3 is 19 residues. Germline CDR1 and CDR2: PRHDT and FYEKMQ (reference sequence). Full variable domain (missing parts from reference TRBV13 and TRBJ2-1): AAGVIQSPRHLIKEKRETATLKCYPIPRHDTVYWYQQGPGQDPQFLISFYEKMQSDKGSIPDRFSAQQFSDYHSELNMSSLELGDSALYFCASSLVITSGSIPYNEQFFGPGTRLTVL.

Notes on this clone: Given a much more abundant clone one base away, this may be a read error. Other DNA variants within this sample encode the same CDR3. CDR3 bases: TGTGCCAGCAGTTTTTTGTCCTCTCTACCCTACGAGCAGTATTTC. Its translation: CASSFLSSLPYEQYF. This chain connects TRBV6-5 to TRBJ2-7; no clear D gene. The CDR3 has 15 amino acids. In germline, CDR1 is MNHEY, CDR2 SVGAGI.

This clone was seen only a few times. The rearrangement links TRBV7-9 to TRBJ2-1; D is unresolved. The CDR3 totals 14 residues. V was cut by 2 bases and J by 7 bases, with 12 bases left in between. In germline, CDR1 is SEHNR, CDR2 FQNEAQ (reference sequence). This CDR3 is CASSLRLGKNEQFF. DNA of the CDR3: TGTGCCAGCAGCTTACGGCTGGGTAAAAATGAGCAGTTCTTC.

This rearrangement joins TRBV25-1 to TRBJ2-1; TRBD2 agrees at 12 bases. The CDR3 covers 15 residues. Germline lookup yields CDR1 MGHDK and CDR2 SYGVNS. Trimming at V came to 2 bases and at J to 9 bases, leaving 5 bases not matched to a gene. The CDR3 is CASSERLAGATEQFF. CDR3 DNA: TGTGCCAGCAGTGAACGACTAGCGGGAGCGACTGAGCAGTTCTTC.

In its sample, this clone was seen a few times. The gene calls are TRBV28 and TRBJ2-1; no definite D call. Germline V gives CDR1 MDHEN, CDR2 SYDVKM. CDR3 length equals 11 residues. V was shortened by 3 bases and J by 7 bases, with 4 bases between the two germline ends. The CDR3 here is CASSFPNEQFF. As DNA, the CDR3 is TGTGCCAGCAGTTTCCCTAATGAGCAGTTCTTC.

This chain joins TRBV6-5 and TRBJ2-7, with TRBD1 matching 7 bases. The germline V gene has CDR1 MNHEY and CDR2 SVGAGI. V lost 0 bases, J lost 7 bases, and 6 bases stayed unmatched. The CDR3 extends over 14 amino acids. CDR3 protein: CASSYSGTAPEQYF. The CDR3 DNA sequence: TGTGCCAGCAGTTACTCGGGGACAGCGCCAGAGCAGTACTTC.

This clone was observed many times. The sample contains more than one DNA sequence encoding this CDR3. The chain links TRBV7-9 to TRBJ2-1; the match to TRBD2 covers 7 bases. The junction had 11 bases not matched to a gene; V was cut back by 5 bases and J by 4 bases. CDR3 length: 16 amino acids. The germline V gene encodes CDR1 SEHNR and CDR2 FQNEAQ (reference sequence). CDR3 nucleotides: TGTGCCAGCAGCCCCCGCGGCGGGAGTGGTTACAATGAGCAGTTCTTC. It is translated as CASSPRGGSGYNEQFF.

The DNA for the CDR3 is TGTGCCAGCAGTACCCGACTAGCGGGAGGGGGCTACAATGAGCAGTTCTTC. It translates to CASSTRLAGGGYNEQFF. The chain carries TRBV28 and TRBJ2-1; 14 bases agree with TRBD2. Losses at the gene ends were 5 bases for V and 3 bases for J; bases not matched to a gene: 6. CDR3 length: 17 residues. CDR1 and CDR2 from the germline V gene are MDHEN and SYDVKM.

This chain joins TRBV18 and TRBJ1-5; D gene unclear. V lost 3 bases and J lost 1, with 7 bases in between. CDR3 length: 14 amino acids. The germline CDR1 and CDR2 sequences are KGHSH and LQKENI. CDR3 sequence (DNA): TGTGCCAGCTCACCTCCCGGAAGCAATCAGCCCCAGCATTTT. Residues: CASSPPGSNQPQHF.

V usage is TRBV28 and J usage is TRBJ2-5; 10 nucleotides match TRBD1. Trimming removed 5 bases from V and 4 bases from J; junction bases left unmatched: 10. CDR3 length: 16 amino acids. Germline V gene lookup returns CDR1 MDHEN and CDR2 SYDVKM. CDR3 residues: CASSPTTGGIRETQYF. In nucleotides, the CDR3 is TGTGCCAGCAGTCCCACGACAGGGGGCATACGAGAGACCCAGTACTTC.

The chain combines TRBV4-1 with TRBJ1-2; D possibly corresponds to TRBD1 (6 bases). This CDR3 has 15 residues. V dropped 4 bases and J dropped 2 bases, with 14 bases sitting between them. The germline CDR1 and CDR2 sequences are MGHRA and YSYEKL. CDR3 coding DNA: TGCGCCAGCAGCCCAGAATACAGGGTAAACTATGGCTACACCTTC. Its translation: CASSPEYRVNYGYTF.

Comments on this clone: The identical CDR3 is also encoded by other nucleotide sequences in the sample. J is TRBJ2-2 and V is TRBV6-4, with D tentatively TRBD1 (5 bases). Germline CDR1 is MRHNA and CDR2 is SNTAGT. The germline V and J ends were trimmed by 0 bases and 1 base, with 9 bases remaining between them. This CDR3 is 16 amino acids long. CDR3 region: CASSDSTQGNTGELFF. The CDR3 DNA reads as TGTGCCAGCAGTGACTCAACTCAGGGGAACACCGGGGAGCTGTTTTTT.

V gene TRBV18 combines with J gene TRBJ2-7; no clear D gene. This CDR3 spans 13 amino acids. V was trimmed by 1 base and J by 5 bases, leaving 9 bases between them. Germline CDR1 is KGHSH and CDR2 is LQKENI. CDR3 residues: CASSPHTMNEQYF. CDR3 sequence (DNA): TGTGCCAGCTCACCACACACCATGAACGAGCAGTACTTC.

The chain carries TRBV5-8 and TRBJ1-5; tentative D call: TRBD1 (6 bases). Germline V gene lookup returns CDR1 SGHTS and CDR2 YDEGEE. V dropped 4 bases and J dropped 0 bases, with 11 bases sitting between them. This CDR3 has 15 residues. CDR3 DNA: TGTGCCAGCAGCGTCGGACAGTATAGCAATCAGCCCCAGCATTTT. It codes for CASSVGQYSNQPQHF.

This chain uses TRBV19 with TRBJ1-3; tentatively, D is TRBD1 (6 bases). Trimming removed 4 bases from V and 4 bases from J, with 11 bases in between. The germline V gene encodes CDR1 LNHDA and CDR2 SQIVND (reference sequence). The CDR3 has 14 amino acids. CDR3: CASSTGVSGNTIYF. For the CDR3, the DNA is TGTGCCAGTAGTACAGGGGTCTCCGGAAACACCATATATTTT.

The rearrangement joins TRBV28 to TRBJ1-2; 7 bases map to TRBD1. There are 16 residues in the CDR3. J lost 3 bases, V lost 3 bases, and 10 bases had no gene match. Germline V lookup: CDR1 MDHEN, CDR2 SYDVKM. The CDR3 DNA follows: TGTGCCAGCAGTTTGCCCCGCCGTCAGGGGGACTATGGCTACACCTTC. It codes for CASSLPRRQGDYGYTF.

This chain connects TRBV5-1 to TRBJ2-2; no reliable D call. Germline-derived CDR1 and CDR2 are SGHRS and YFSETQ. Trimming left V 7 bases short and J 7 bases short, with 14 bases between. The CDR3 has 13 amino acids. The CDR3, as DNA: TGCGCCAGCTTACCGGACGGATACGGGGAGCTGTTTTTT. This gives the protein CASLPDGYGELFF.

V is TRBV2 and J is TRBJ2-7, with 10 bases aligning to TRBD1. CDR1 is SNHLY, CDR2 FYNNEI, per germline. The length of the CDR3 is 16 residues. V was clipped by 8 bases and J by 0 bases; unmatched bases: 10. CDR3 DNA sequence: TGTGCCAGCTCTAAACCGGGACAGGGGCCCTCCTACGAGCAGTACTTC. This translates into CASSKPGQGPSYEQYF.

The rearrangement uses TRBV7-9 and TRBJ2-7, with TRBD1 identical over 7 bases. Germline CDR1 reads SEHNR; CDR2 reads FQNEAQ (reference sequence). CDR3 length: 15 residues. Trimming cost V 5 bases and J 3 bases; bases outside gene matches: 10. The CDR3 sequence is CASSPWTGSIYEQYF. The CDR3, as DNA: TGTGCCAGCAGCCCTTGGACAGGCTCTATCTACGAGCAGTACTTC.

The CDR3 reads CASSLGTGYEQYF. For the CDR3, the DNA is TGTGCCAGCAGCTTAGGCACAGGCTACGAGCAGTACTTC. V and J are TRBV7-8 and TRBJ2-7; possibly TRBD1 for D (5 bases). Trimming pared 1 base from V and 3 bases from J, leaving 7 bases between. The length of the CDR3 is 13 residues. Germline V gene lookup returns CDR1 SGHVS and CDR2 FQNEAQ.

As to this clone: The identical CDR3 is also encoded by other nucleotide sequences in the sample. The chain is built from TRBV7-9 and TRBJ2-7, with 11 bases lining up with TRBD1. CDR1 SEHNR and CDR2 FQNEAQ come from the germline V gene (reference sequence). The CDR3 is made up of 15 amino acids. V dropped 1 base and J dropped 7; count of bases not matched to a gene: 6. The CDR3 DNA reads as TGTGCCAGCAGCTTAGGGACAGGGGGCCTTAAAGAGCAGTACTTC. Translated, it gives CASSLGTGGLKEQYF.

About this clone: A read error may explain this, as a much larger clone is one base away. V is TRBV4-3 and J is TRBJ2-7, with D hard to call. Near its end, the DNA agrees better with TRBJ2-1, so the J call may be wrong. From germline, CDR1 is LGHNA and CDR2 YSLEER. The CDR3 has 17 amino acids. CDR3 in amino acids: CASSQARDAIPYNEQFF. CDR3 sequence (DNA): TGCGCCAGCAGCCAAGCGAGAGACGCGATCCCCTACAATGAGCAGTTCTTC.